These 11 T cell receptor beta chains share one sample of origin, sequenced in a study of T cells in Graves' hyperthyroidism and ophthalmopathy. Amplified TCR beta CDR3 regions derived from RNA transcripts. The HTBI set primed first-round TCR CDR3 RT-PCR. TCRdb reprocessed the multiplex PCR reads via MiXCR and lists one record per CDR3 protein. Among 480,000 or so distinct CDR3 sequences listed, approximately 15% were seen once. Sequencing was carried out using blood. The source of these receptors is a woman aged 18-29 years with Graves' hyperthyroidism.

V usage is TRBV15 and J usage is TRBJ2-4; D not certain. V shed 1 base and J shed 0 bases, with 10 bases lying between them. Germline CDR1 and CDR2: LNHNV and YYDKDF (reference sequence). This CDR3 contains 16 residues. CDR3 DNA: TGTGCCACCAGCAGAGTCTTAGCACTAGCCAAAAACATTCAGTACTTC. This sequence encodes CATSRVLALAKNIQYF. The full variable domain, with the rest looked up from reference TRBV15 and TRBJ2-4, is DAMVIQNPRYQVTQFGKPVTLSCSQTLNHNVMYWYQQKSSQAPKLLFHYYDKDFNNEADTPDNFQSRRPNTSFCFLDIRSPGLGDTAMYLCATSRVLALAKNIQYFGAGTRLSVL.

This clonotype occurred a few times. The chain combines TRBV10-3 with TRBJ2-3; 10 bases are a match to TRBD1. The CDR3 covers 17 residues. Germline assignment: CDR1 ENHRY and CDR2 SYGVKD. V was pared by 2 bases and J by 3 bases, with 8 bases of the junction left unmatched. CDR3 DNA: TGTGCCATCAGTGAGCTCCCGGGACAGGGGAAGACAGATACGCAGTATTTT. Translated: CAISELPGQGKTDTQYF.

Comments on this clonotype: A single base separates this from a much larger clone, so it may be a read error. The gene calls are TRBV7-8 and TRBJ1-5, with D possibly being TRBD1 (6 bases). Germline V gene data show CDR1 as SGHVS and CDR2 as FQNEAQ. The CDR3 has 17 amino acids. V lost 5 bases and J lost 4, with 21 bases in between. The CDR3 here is CASSRRGGPGGNQPQHF. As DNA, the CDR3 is TGTGCCAGCAGCCGAAGGGGGGGACCCGGGGGGAATCAGCCCCAGCATTTT.

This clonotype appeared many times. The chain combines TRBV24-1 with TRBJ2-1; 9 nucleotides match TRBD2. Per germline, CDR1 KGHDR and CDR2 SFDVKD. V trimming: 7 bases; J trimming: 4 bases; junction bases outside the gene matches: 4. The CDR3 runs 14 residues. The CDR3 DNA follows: TGTGCCACCAGAGGGACTAGCTCTTACAATGAGCAGTTCTTC. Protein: CATRGTSSYNEQFF.

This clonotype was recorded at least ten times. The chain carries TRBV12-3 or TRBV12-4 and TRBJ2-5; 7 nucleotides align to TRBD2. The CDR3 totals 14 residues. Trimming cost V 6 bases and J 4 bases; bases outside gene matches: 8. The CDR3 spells CASRGGWGRETQYF. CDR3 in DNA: TGTGCCAGCAGGGGAGGGTGGGGAAGAGAGACCCAGTACTTC.

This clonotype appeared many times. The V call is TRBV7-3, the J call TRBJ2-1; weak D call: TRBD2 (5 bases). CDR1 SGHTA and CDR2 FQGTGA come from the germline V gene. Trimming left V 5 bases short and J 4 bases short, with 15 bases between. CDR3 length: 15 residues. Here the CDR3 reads CASSLHLTGYNEQFF. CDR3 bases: TGTGCCAGCAGCCTTCACCTAACGGGGTACAATGAGCAGTTCTTC.

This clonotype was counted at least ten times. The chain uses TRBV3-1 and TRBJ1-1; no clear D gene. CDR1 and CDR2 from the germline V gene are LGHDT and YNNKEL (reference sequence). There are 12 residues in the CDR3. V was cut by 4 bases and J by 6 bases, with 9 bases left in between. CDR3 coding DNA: TGTGCCAGCAGCCCCAGTTTCGCTGAAGCTTTCTTT. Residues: CASSPSFAEAFF.

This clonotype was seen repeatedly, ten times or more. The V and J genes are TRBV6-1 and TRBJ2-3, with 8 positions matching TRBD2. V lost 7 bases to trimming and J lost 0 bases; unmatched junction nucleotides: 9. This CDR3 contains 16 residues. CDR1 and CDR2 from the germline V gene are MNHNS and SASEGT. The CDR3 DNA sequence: TGTGCCAGCAACAACGAGGCTAGCGGGAGCACAGATACGCAGTATTTT. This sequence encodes CASNNEASGSTDTQYF.

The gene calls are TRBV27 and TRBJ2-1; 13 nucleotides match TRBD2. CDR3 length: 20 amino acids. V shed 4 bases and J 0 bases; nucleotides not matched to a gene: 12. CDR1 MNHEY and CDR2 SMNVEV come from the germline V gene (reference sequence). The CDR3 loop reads CASSSLTQLAGGPSYNEQFF. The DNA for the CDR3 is TGTGCCAGCAGTTCGCTGACCCAACTAGCGGGAGGGCCCTCCTACAATGAGCAGTTCTTC.

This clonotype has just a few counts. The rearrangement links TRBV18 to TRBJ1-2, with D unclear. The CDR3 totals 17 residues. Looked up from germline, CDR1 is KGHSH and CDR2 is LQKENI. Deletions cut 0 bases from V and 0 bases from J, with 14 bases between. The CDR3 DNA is TGTGCCAGCTCACCACCGGAACTAGGGATTACTAACTATGGCTACACCTTC. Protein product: CASSPPELGITNYGYTF.

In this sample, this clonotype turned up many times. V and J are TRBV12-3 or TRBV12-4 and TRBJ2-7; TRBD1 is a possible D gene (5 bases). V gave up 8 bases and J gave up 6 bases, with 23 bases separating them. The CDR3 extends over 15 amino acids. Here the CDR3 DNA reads TGTGCCAGCGGTGCTCCTGGGCCCCTGGGGCGCGAGCAGTACTTC. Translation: CASGAPGPLGREQYF.